Listed below are T cell receptor beta chains from one sample, sequenced in a study of graft-versus-host responses after intestinal transplantation. No antigen has been identified for these receptors. Using immunoSEQ multiplex PCR, the repertoire was profiled, and TCRdb retains in-frame clones only, with some absent. The sample records some 110,000 clones, about 92% being singletons. This sample comprised unstimulated CD4+ T cells sorted from spleen or lymph node cells, obtained before transplant. All receptors come from a human donor who was the organ donor for an intestinal transplant. Each CDR3 is given with its conserved first and last residue. D genes are given only for firm matches. Size is omitted from some rows. Given values are once, few, many or a class for expanded clones.

>.|TRBD1|TRBJ1-4|TRBV9|15
CASSPRDRGNEKLFF
TGTGCCAGCAGCCCCAGGGACAGGGGTAATGAAAAACTGTTTTTT
>.|.|TRBJ2-2|TRBV18|16
CASSPNAGWGTGELFF
TGTGCCAGCTCACCGAACGCAGGGTGGGGCACCGGGGAGCTGTTTTTT
>.|.|TRBJ1-1|TRBV6-6|14
CASSRRAQGTEAFF
TGTGCCAGCAGCCGGAGGGCCCAGGGCACTGAAGCTTTCTTT
>once|.|TRBJ2-3|TRBV2|15
CASRRDGTSTDTQYF
TGTGCCAGCAGAAGGGACGGAACTAGCACAGATACGCAGTATTTT
>once|.|TRBJ2-3|TRBV12-5|16
CASGLVLRGSTDTQYF
TGTGCTAGTGGTTTGGTACTGAGGGGGAGCACAGATACGCAGTATTTT
>.|.|TRBJ1-4|TRBV7-3|16
CASSTGQSATNEKLFF
TGTGCCAGCAGCACCGGACAGTCAGCAACTAATGAAAAACTGTTTTTT
>.|.|TRBJ2-1|TRBV6-6|14
CASSFSSSYNEQFF
TGTGCCAGCAGTTTTTCTAGCTCCTACAATGAGCAGTTCTTC
>.|.|TRBJ1-2|TRBV5-6|14
CASSFRSPPYGYTF
TGTGCCAGCAGCTTCAGATCTCCCCCCTATGGCTACACCTTC
>.|TRBD2|TRBJ2-3|TRBV2|15
CASSEVGGSTDTQYF
TGTGCCAGCAGTGAAGTGGGGGGGTCCACAGATACGCAGTATTTT
>.|TRBD1|TRBJ2-1|TRBV19|13
CASTGTARGEQFF
TGTGCCAGTACGGGGACAGCGAGGGGTGAGCAGTTCTTC
>.|.|TRBJ2-3|TRBV6-1|13
CASREEFTDTQYF
TGTGCCAGCAGGGAAGAGTTCACAGATACGCAGTATTTT
>few|.|TRBJ2-3|TRBV10-1|15
CASSISREGIDTQYF
TGCGCCAGCAGTATCTCGCGAGAGGGGATAGATACGCAGTATTTT
>.|.|TRBJ1-4|TRBV28|12
CASRRGYEKLFF
TGTGCCAGCAGGAGGGGCTACGAAAAACTGTTTTTT
>few|TRBD1|TRBJ1-3|TRBV19|16
CASSRGDRGSGNTIYF
TGTGCCAGTAGCCGAGGAGACAGGGGTTCTGGAAACACCATATATTTT
>.|TRBD1|TRBJ2-1|TRBV28|15
CASSGQGRSYNEQFF
TGTGCCAGCAGTGGACAGGGTCGGTCCTACAATGAGCAGTTCTTC
>.|TRBD1|TRBJ1-1|TRBV6-1|15
CASILQQGVGTEAFF
TGTGCCAGCATCCTCCAACAGGGGGTTGGCACTGAAGCTTTCTTT
>.|.|TRBJ1-5|TRBV30|13
CAWSVIGSQPQHF
TGTGCCTGGAGTGTCATCGGCAGCCAGCCCCAGCATTTT
>once|.|TRBJ1-5|TRBV10-3|12
CAISETVQPQHF
TGTGCCATCAGTGAGACGGTTCAGCCCCAGCATTTT
>.|.|TRBJ2-7|TRBV7-2|15
CASSLEPSFVNEQYF
TGTGCCAGCAGCTTAGAGCCCAGCTTCGTGAACGAGCAGTACTTC
>once|TRBD2|TRBJ2-1|TRBV18|15
CASSPPGTSGNEQFF
TGTGCCAGCTCACCACCGGGGACTAGCGGTAATGAGCAGTTCTTC
>.|TRBD1|TRBJ2-7|TRBV5-4|12
CASSLTGGEQYF
TGTGCCAGCAGCTTGACAGGGGGCGAGCAGTACTTC
>.|.|TRBJ2-1|TRBV6-4|14
CASSDVGTYNEQFF
TGTGCCAGCAGTGACGTGGGGACGTACAATGAGCAGTTCTTC
>.|.|TRBJ2-2|TRBV19|12
CASSFFTGELFF
TGTGCCAGTAGTTTCTTCACCGGGGAGCTGTTTTTT
>.|.|TRBJ2-5|TRBV18|17
CASSPPWGGSDQETQYF
TGTGCCAGCTCACCACCCTGGGGCGGGTCCGACCAAGAGACCCAGTACTTC
>.|TRBD1|TRBJ1-5|TRBV10-3|15
CAISGGQGVGQPQHF
TGTGCCATCAGTGGAGGACAGGGAGTAGGTCAGCCCCAGCATTTT
>.|.|TRBJ2-3|TRBV18|15
CASSPFAGPTDTQYF
TGTGCCAGCTCACCATTCGCAGGGCCCACAGATACGCAGTATTTT
>.|TRBD2|TRBJ2-7|TRBV19|18
CASSIRSGRAAGVNEQYF
TGTGCCAGTAGTATAAGAAGCGGGAGGGCTGCTGGGGTTAACGAGCAGTACTTC
>.|TRBD2|TRBJ2-2|TRBV10-3|15
CAISEASGSVGELFF
TGTGCCATCAGTGAGGCTAGCGGGAGTGTCGGGGAGCTGTTTTTT
>.|.|TRBJ2-1|TRBV11-2|18
CASSPRTGNAYNKNEQFF
TGTGCCAGCAGCCCTAGGACCGGGAACGCCTACAATAAGAATGAGCAGTTCTTC
>.|.|TRBJ1-4|TRBV2|11
CASSAYLRVFF
TGTGCCAGCAGTGCCTACCTGAGAGTGTTTTTT
>.|.|TRBJ1-5|TRBV28|16
CASSSPGRYSNQPQHF
TGTGCCAGCAGTTCACCCGGACGGTATAGCAATCAGCCCCAGCATTTT
>.|TRBD2|TRBJ2-3|TRBV5-4|16
CASSLASSGIQDTQYF
TGTGCCAGCAGCTTGGCCTCTAGCGGGATTCAAGATACGCAGTATTTT
>.|TRBD1|TRBJ2-5|TRBV2|12
CASSGTGETQYF
TGTGCCAGCAGTGGGACAGGGGAGACCCAGTACTTC
>few|.|TRBJ2-7|TRBV7-2|10
CASSLSETSF
TGTGCCAGCAGCTTAAGTGAGACCTCATTC
>.|.|TRBJ2-1|TRBV19|16
CASSGWRPDSYNEQFF
TGTGCCAGTAGTGGTTGGCGGCCGGATTCCTACAATGAGCAGTTCTTC
>.|.|TRBJ2-3|TRBV6-1|14
CASTPVGSRDTQYF
TGTGCCAGCACTCCCGTCGGCTCAAGGGATACGCAGTATTTT
>.|.|TRBJ2-7|TRBV28|14
CASSLGLYSNEQYF
TGTGCCAGCAGTTTGGGTTTGTATTCGAACGAGCAGTACTTC
>.|.|TRBJ2-3|TRBV6-5|14
CASSYAGRADTQYF
TGTGCCAGCAGTTACGCGGGGCGGGCAGATACGCAGTATTTT
>once|.|TRBJ1-6|TRBV18|15
CASSPRDGSWSPLHF
TGTGCCAGCTCACCACGGGACGGGAGTTGGTCACCCCTCCACTTT
>.|TRBD1|TRBJ2-2|TRBV9|16
CASSVDRGWNTGELFF
TGTGCCAGCAGCGTTGACAGGGGGTGGAACACCGGGGAGCTGTTTTTT
>.|.|TRBJ1-1|TRBV6-1|11
CASSGVGEAFF
TGTGCCAGCAGTGGGGTCGGTGAAGCTTTCTTT
>.|.|TRBJ1-1|TRBV6-6|12
CASQKLPPEAFF
TGTGCCAGCCAAAAACTACCCCCTGAAGCTTTCTTT
>once|.|TRBJ2-3|TRBV5-1|14
CASSLGGGGDTQYF
TGCGCCAGCAGCTTGGGCGGGGGCGGAGATACGCAGTATTTT
>.|.|TRBJ1-5|TRBV19|17
CASSIVRRQISNQPQHF
TGTGCCAGTAGTATAGTAAGGAGGCAGATTAGCAATCAGCCCCAGCATTTT
>.|.|TRBJ1-1|TRBV6-5|16
CASSYRGPGANTEAFF
TGTGCCAGCAGTTACAGGGGTCCGGGGGCGAACACTGAAGCTTTCTTT
>.|.|TRBJ1-1|TRBV6-1|14
CASSFEGIVTEAFF
TGTGCCAGCAGTTTCGAAGGGATAGTTACTGAAGCTTTCTTT
>.|TRBD1|TRBJ2-1|TRBV11-2|17
CASSSRRGQGATNEQFF
TGTGCCAGCAGCTCCCGACGGGGACAGGGGGCTACAAATGAGCAGTTCTTC